This T cell receptor beta chain was captured in a study of T cell repertoires in cytomegalovirus infection. Trimming shortened V by 6 bases and J by 1 base, and 13 bases separated the two germline ends. The germline V gene encodes CDR1 MNHEY and CDR2 SVGEGT. There are 14 residues in the CDR3. Ten or more counts support this clonotype. MiXCR was run by TCRdb on the reads, yielding one entry per CDR3 protein. The table lists some 220,000 distinct CDR3 sequences, about 7% of them singletons. This rearrangement joins TRBV6-2 or TRBV6-3 to TRBJ2-7, with no clear D. The sequenced material came from PBMCs. The sequence derives from a human donor in good health (CMV status not recorded). Some clones in this sample may be carry-over from other donors' samples. In DNA form, the CDR3 reads TGTGCCAGCAGCACTAACCGACTTTCCTACGAGCAGTACTTC. Protein sequence: CASSTNRLSYEQYF.